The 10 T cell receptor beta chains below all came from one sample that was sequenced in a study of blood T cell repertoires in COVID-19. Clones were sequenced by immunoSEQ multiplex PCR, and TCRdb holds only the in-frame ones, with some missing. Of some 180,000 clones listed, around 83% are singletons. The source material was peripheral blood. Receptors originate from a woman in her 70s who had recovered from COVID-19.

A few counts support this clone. The CDR3 spells CASSPRVAMGNIQYF. In nucleotides, the CDR3 is TGTGCCAGCAGCCCCAGGGTGGCAATGGGAAACATTCAGTACTTC. The chain employs TRBV7-9 and TRBJ2-4, with D maybe TRBD1 (5 bases). The V gene's germline CDR1 is SEHNR and CDR2 FQNEAQ (reference sequence). This CDR3 is built from 15 residues. The V end was cut by 5 bases, the J end by 6 bases, with 17 bases between.

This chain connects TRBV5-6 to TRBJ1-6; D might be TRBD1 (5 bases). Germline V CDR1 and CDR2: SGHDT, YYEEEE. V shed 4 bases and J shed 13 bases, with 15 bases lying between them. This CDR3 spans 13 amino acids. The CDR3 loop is CASSTGGGRPLHF. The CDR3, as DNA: TGTGCCAGCAGCACAGGTGGAGGGAGGCCCCTCCACTTT. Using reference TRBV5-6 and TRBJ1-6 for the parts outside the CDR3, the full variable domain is DAGVTQSPTHLIKTRGQQVTLRCSPKSGHDTVSWYQQALGQGPQFIFQYYEEEERQRGNFPDRFSGHQFPNYSSELNVNALLLGDSALYLCASSTGGGRPLHFGNGTRLTVT.

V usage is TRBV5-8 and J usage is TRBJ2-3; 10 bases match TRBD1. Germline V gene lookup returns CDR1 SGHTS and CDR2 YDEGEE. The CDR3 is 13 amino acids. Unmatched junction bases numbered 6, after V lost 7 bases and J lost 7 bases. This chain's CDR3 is CASRDRGGYTQYF. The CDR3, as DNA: TGTGCCAGCCGGGACAGGGGAGGGTATACGCAGTATTTT.

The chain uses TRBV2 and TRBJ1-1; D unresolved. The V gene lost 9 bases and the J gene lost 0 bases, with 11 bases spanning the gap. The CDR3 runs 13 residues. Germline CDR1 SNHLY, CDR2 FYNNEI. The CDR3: CASREEMNTEAFF. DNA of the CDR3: TGTGCCAGTCGAGAGGAGATGAACACTGAAGCTTTCTTT.

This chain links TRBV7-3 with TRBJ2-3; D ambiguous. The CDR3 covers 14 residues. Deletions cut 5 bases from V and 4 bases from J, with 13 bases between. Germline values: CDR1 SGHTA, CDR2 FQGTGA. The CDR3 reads CASSLRPNPDTQYF. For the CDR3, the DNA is TGTGCCAGCAGCCTGCGCCCAAACCCAGATACGCAGTATTTT.

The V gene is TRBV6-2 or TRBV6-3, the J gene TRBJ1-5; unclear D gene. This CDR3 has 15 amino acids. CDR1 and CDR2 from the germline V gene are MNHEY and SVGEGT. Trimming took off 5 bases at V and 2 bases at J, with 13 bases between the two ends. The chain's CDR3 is CASSGPGRGNQPQHF. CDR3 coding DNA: TGTGCCAGCAGTGGCCCGGGAAGGGGCAATCAGCCCCAGCATTTT.

The CDR3 DNA follows: TGTGCCAGCAGACGGGACAGGTCTGGCACAGATACGCAGTATTTT. Translating it yields CASRRDRSGTDTQYF. The rearrangement links TRBV7-2 to TRBJ2-3, with 8 bases aligning to TRBD1. The germline V gene encodes CDR1 SGHTA and CDR2 FQGNSA. The CDR3 consists of 15 residues. J was trimmed by 1 base and V by 6 bases; bases with no gene match: 6.

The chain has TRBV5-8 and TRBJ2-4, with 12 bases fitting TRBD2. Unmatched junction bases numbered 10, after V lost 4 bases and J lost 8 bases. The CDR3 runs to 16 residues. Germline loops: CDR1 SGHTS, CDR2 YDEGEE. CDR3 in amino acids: CASSPRASGGVDIQYF. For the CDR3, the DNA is TGTGCCAGCAGCCCCCGGGCTAGCGGGGGGGTAGACATTCAGTACTTC.

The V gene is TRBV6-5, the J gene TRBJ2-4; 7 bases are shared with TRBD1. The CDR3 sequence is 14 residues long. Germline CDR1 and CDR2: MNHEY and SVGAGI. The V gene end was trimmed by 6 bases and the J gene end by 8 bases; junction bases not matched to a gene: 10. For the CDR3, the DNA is TGTGCCAGCAGCCGACAGGGTGTCGTAGACATTCAGTACTTC. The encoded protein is CASSRQGVVDIQYF.

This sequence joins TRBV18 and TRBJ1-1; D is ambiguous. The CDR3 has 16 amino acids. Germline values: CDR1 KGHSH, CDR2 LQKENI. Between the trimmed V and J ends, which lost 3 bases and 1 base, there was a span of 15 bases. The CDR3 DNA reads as TGTGCCAGCTCACCCCCCTCCCGGGGTTCGAACACTGAAGCTTTCTTT. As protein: CASSPPSRGSNTEAFF.